Listed below are T cell receptor beta chains from one sample, sequenced in a study of blood T cell repertoires in COVID-19. Data came from immunoSEQ multiplex PCR; TCRdb stores just in-frame clones and leaves some out. The data hold tens of thousands of clones, with roughly 88% observed a single time. The specimen sequenced was peripheral blood. These receptors all stem from a human donor in a cohort sampled during active COVID-19. The CDR3 runs from the conserved cysteine through the conserved F or W. The D gene is left open where the match is weak. Some rows have no size entry. The others give once, few or many, or a class for an expanded clone.

TRBJ2-5,TRBV12-5,NA,NA,CASGFAGQETQYF,TGTGCTAGTGGTTTCGCAGGACAAGAGACCCAGTACTTC
TRBJ2-1,TRBV3-1/TRBV3-2,TRBD2,once,CASSQRGGGYNEQFF,TGTGCCAGCAGCCAACGGGGGGGAGGATACAATGAGCAGTTCTTC
TRBJ2-3,TRBV9,NA,NA,CASSTMTVTDTQYF,TGTGCCAGCAGCACCATGACAGTCACAGATACGCAGTATTTT
TRBJ2-2,TRBV6-5,TRBD1,NA,CASRRDRAIGELFF,TGTGCCAGCAGGAGGGACAGGGCAATTGGAGAGCTGTTTTTT
TRBJ2-1,TRBV5-5,TRBD2,NA,CASSLARLAGENEQFF,TGTGCCAGCAGCTTGGCGAGGCTAGCGGGAGAAAATGAGCAGTTCTTC
TRBJ1-4,TRBV5-6,NA,NA,CASSLAGGPGEKLFF,TGTGCCAGCAGCTTGGCAGGCGGGCCTGGGGAGAAACTGTTTTTT
TRBJ2-7,TRBV12-5,TRBD1,NA,CASGAGQGAYEQYF,TGTGCTAGTGGTGCGGGACAGGGGGCTTACGAGCAGTACTTC
TRBJ2-2,TRBV10-1,NA,NA,CASSDRGTGELFF,TGCGCCAGCAGTGATCGGGGAACCGGGGAGCTGTTTTTT
TRBJ2-7,TRBV7-2,NA,NA,CASSLEGLGEQYF,TGTGCCAGCAGCTTAGAGGGGTTGGGCGAGCAGTACTTC
TRBJ2-2,TRBV13,NA,once,CASSSGVQNAGELFF,TGTGCCAGCAGCTCCGGCGTACAGAACGCCGGGGAGCTGTTTTTT
TRBJ2-7,TRBV5-8,TRBD1,NA,CASSLPGTGSYEQYF,TGTGCCAGCAGCTTACCCGGGACAGGGTCCTACGAGCAGTACTTC
TRBJ1-1,TRBV29-1,NA,NA,CSALQGLGTEAFF,TGCAGCGCTCTACAGGGATTGGGCACTGAAGCTTTCTTT
TRBJ1-4,TRBV5-1,NA,NA,CASSLPTGINNEKLFF,TGCGCCAGCAGCTTGCCCACCGGGATCAATAATGAAAAACTGTTTTTT
TRBJ2-1,TRBV3-1/TRBV3-2,TRBD2,NA,CASSQDLAGAYNEQFF,TGTGCCAGCAGCCAGGACCTAGCGGGGGCCTACAATGAGCAGTTCTTC
TRBJ1-1,TRBV7-3,NA,once,CASSLTGQNTEAFF,TGTGCCAGCAGCTTAACCGGACAGAACACTGAAGCTTTCTTT
TRBJ1-5,TRBV7-8,NA,NA,CASSQDGMRQPQHF,TGTGCCAGCAGCCAAGACGGGATGAGGCAGCCCCAGCATTTT
TRBJ1-5,TRBV10-3,NA,NA,CAISEDGNGRQPQHF,TGTGCCATCAGTGAGGACGGGAATGGTCGTCAGCCCCAGCATTTT
TRBJ2-4,TRBV7-9,TRBD2,NA,CASSSQVGRVHIQYF,TGTGCCAGCAGCTCTCAGGTGGGGAGGGTCCACATTCAGTACTTC
TRBJ1-4,TRBV7-8,NA,NA,CASSPTRDATNEKLFF,TGTGCCAGCAGCCCTACCAGGGATGCAACTAATGAAAAACTGTTTTTT
TRBJ2-7,TRBV12-3/TRBV12-4,NA,NA,CASSSQSYEQYF,TGTGCCAGCAGTTCACAATCCTACGAGCAGTACTTC
TRBJ2-1,TRBV3-1/TRBV3-2,TRBD1,once,CASSQEARDRVRYEQFF,TGTGCCAGCAGCCAAGAGGCACGGGACAGGGTGCGTTACGAGCAGTTCTTC
TRBJ1-5,TRBV28,TRBD1,NA,CASSAPGQGNQPQHF,TGTGCCAGCAGTGCCCCGGGACAGGGCAATCAGCCCCAGCATTTT
TRBJ2-1,TRBV11-2,NA,NA,CASSTLSGSYNEQFF,TGTGCCAGCAGCACTCTTAGCGGCTCCTACAATGAGCAGTTCTTC
TRBJ2-7,TRBV27,TRBD2,NA,CASRRETGGSYEQYF,TGTGCCAGCAGGCGAGAAACGGGGGGGTCCTACGAGCAGTACTTC
TRBJ1-5,TRBV19,TRBD1,few,CASSGGQGGGQPQHF,TGTGCCAGTAGCGGGGGACAGGGGGGAGGTCAGCCCCAGCATTTT
TRBJ2-4,TRBV27,NA,NA,CASSPQPLAKNIQYF,TGTGCCAGCAGTCCACAGCCCCTAGCCAAAAACATTCAGTACTTC
TRBJ1-6,TRBV3-1/TRBV3-2,NA,NA,CASSPPRERGAGSPLHF,TGTGCCAGCAGCCCCCCACGGGAGAGAGGGGCGGGTTCACCCCTCCACTTT
TRBJ2-5,TRBV19,NA,NA,CASRQGTQETQYF,TGTGCCAGTAGACAGGGTACACAAGAGACCCAGTACTTC
TRBJ1-4,TRBV6-4,NA,once,CASSARGGGEKLFF,TGTGCCAGCAGTGCCCGGGGAGGGGGTGAAAAACTGTTTTTT
TRBJ2-2,TRBV11-2,NA,NA,CASSLGRDTGELFF,TGTGCCAGCAGCTTAGGGCGGGACACCGGGGAGCTGTTTTTT
TRBJ2-7,TRBV25-1,TRBD2,once,CASSEGDGGWKYYEQYF,TGTGCCAGCAGTGAAGGCGACGGGGGGTGGAAATATTACGAGCAGTACTTC
TRBJ1-4,TRBV19,TRBD1,NA,CASSSPGTGGEKLFF,TGTGCCAGTAGTTCCCCCGGGACAGGGGGAGAAAAACTGTTTTTT
TRBJ2-2,TRBV19,TRBD2,NA,CASRPGGGTGELFF,TGTGCCAGTAGGCCGGGAGGCGGTACCGGGGAGCTGTTTTTT
TRBJ2-5,TRBV7-9,NA,NA,CASQPPPTSKQETQYF,TGTGCCAGCCAACCTCCGCCCACTAGCAAGCAAGAGACCCAGTACTTC
TRBJ2-1,TRBV7-9,TRBD2,NA,CASSLRLAGGDEQFF,TGTGCCAGCAGCTTAAGGCTAGCGGGAGGGGATGAGCAGTTCTTC
TRBJ2-5,TRBV6-2/TRBV6-3,NA,NA,CASSPDTSSGETQYF,TGTGCCAGCAGTCCGGACACCAGTTCGGGAGAGACCCAGTACTTC
TRBJ1-4,TRBV5-6,NA,NA,CASSLTGTTNEKLFF,TGTGCCAGCAGCCTAACCGGGACAACTAATGAAAAACTGTTTTTT
TRBJ2-2,TRBV4-1,NA,once,CASSPGILRRDTNTGELFF,TGCGCCAGCAGCCCAGGTATTCTACGAAGAGACACTAACACCGGGGAGCTGTTTTTT
TRBJ1-5,TRBV28,TRBD1,NA,CASSGDRENQPQHF,TGTGCCAGCAGTGGGGACAGGGAAAATCAGCCCCAGCATTTT
TRBJ2-1,TRBV6-5,TRBD2,NA,CASSGLFIGEQFF,TGTGCCAGTTCGGGACTATTTATAGGTGAGCAGTTCTTC